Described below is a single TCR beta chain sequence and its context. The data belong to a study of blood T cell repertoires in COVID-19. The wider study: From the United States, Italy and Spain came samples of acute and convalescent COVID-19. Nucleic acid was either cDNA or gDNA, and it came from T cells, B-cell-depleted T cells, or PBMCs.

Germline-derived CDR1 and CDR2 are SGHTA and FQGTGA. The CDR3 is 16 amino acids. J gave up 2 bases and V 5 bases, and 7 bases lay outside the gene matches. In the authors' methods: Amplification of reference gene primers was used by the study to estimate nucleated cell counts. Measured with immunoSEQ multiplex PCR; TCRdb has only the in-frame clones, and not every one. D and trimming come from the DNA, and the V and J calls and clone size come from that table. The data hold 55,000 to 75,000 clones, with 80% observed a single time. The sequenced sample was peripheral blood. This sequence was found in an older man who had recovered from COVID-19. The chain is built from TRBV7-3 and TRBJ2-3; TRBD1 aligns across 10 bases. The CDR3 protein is CASSPRTGGVTDTQYF. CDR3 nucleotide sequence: TGTGCCAGCAGCCCGAGGACAGGGGGGGTCACAGATACGCAGTATTTT. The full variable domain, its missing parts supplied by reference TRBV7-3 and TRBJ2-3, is GAGVSQTPSNKVTEKGKYVELRCDPISGHTALYWYRQSLGQGPEFLIYFQGTGAADDSGLPNDRFFAVRPEGSVSTLKIQRTERGDSAVYLCASSPRTGGVTDTQYFGPGTRLTVL.